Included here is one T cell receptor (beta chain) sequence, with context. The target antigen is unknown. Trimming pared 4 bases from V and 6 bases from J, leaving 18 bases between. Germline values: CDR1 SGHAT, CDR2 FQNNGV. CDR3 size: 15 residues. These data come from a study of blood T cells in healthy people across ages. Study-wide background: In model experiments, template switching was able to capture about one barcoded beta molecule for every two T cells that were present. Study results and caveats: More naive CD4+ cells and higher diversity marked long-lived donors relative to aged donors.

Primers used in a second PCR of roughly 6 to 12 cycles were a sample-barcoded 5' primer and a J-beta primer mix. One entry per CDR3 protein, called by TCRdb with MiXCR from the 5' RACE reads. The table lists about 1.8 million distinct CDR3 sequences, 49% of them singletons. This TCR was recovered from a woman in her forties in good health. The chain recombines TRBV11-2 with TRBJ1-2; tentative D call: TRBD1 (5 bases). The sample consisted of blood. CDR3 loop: CASSSLGQEVNGYTF. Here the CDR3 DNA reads TGTGCCAGCAGCTCCCTGGGGCAGGAGGTGAATGGCTACACCTTC.